This T cell receptor beta chain emerged from a study of blood T cell repertoires in COVID-19. The overall study: Some COVID-19 samples were acute and others convalescent; all came from the United States, Italy and Spain. Sample material is recorded as cDNA or gDNA derived from T cells, B-cell-depleted T cells, or PBMCs.

Original processing notes: Quantification of nucleated cells was approximated via reference gene primer amplification. Generated by immunoSEQ multiplex PCR, the TCRdb table keeps only in-frame clones and is missing some. V, J and clone size were drawn from that table, and D and trimming were deduced from the DNA. The profile covers approximately 150,000 clones, with approximately 86% appearing a single time and 2.5% taken by the ten largest. The Seattle patients, enrolled during active infection, were followed longitudinally. Trimming pared 5 bases from V and 4 bases from J, leaving 15 bases between. This CDR3 comprises 16 residues. Germline values: CDR1 SGHNT, CDR2 YENEEA.

Sequencing input: peripheral blood. The sequence came from a woman older than 75 with COVID-19, enrolled during active disease. This chain uses TRBV11-3 with TRBJ2-6, with D maybe TRBD2 (6 bases). The CDR3 bases are TGTGCCAGCAGCCCTAGAGGGGCGGGAGGGGCCAACGTCCTGACTTTC. Amino acid sequence: CASSPRGAGGANVLTF.